The T cell receptor (beta chain) under discussion was sequenced for a study of blood T cells in healthy people across ages (dated by TCRdb to about 2015). Looking at the study overall: Template switching captured roughly one uniquely barcoded TCR beta cDNA molecule per two T cells in model experiments. The study measured age-related changes in TCR beta repertoire diversity using deep sequencing normalized with unique cDNA molecular identifiers. Donors were grouped into four age groups: young (average roughly 16 years), middle-aged (about 40), aged (around 60) and long-lived (about 89). To avoid experimental bias, donors of different ages were spread randomly across the sequencing lanes. The study analyzed two additional independent replicas of 1 million unique cDNA reads from the same blood draw for two donors, one aged 18 to 29 and one aged 80 or older.

V was cut back by 7 bases and J by 6 bases, leaving a gap of 10 bases between them. Looking up the germline V gene yields CDR1 MNHEY and CDR2 SVGEGT. From the cysteine up to the phenylalanine, the CDR3 has a length of 12 residues. Left in the record is the CDR3 DNA by itself, 36 bases read in frame from the first base. Library creation used 5' RACE. For sequencing, an Illumina HiSeq 2500 was employed. A second PCR of roughly 6 to 11 cycles was run with a J-beta primer mix and a sample-barcoded 5' primer. A unique molecular identifier was introduced onto each TCR beta cDNA molecule by a template-switch 5' adaptor carrying 12 random nucleotides. At least 2.5 million CDR3-containing paired-end reads were obtained from each sample. First-strand cDNA synthesis was performed from all RNA using the Mint cDNA synthesis kit, with priming by a TRBC-specific oligonucleotide. Following uracil-DNA glycosylase treatment, all cDNA underwent a first 18-cycle PCR with the universal primers M1SS and BC2_uni_R. The source study handled its data this way. Normalization of each sample was performed by random selection of 1 million high-quality reads, each carrying a distinct molecular identifier. Instead of being binned into consensus sequences, reads that shared molecular identifiers were thrown out. CDR3 identification, clonotype clustering and error correction used MiTCR with a Q25 quality threshold and the strictest error-elimination algorithm. A nonparametric unseen species model with Euler transformation was used to estimate lower-bound total TCR beta diversity. The public reads were run again by TCRdb, first through fastp at Q25 and then through MiXCR, and only productive beta chains were kept. Each record represents a unique CDR3 protein, reported with the most common genes and DNA among its rows. The V and J calls and clone size come from TCRdb's table, not from the authors' own analysis. Counted in this sample were some 1,500,000 distinct CDR3 sequences; approximately 39% of them appeared once. The top ten clones comprise 4% of the sample.

Here is what the overall study found, with its caveats: Since profiling was done on bulk unsorted PBMCs, naive and antigen-experienced compartments could not be conclusively compared. The percentage of naive T cells measured by flow cytometry correlated strongly with observed TCR beta diversity. Estimates of total diversity from one million sequenced T cells were regarded as lower bounds and underestimates. Because the CMV infection status of the donors was unknown, age-related changes in expanded clonotypes may potentially have been confounded. The long-lived group showed more naive CD4+ T cells, fewer expanded clones and increased TCR diversity than the aged group, suggesting age selection. Observed TCR beta diversity per million T cells fell roughly linearly with age, and a significant reduction was already apparent by age about 43.

The 39 donors, aged about 6 to 100 years, were systemically healthy Caucasian individuals from Russia. Approximately 9.3 milliliters of peripheral blood were drawn from each donor into EDTA-treated Vacutainer tubes. Ficoll-Paque density-gradient centrifugation was used to isolate PBMCs, with at least 6.5 million per sample. Total RNA, at least 6 micrograms per sample, was extracted from PBMCs with Trizol reagent. The percentages of naive CD45RAhigh/CD27high T cells were determined by flow cytometry on a PBMC aliquot from every donor. Turning to this clonotype: Its antigen is unknown. One base away there is no much larger clone; base qualities are not given.

Recombination joined TRBV6-2 or TRBV6-3 with TRBJ2-1; no D gene is confidently identified. The TCR originated in a woman aged 18-30 years in good health. Specimen: blood. The CDR3 region reads CASMENVNEQFF. Here is the DNA: TGTGCCAGCATGGAAAATGTCAATGAGCAGTTCTTC.